This T cell receptor (beta chain) emerged from a study of identical twins. The study, taken as a whole, reports: Zero-insertion analyses were open to partial confounding by invariant MAIT and iNKT cells. A cross-sectional statistical analysis, not follow-up of the same donors, supported the conclusions.

This clonotype was recorded many times. The antigen is not known. The CDR3 has 13 residues. J gave up 11 bases and V 10 bases, and 13 bases lay outside the gene matches. Germline lookup yields CDR1 SGHTA and CDR2 FQGNSA. All of the donors were Caucasians in good health. Template switching (which added a universal primer site) was used, and cDNA carried unique molecular identifiers. TCRdb fed the 5' RACE reads into MiXCR, producing one record per CDR3 protein. This sample has roughly 230,000 distinct CDR3 sequences, with around 8.8% found just once. The same sample was also studied in work on yellow fever vaccine responses in identical twins.

The TCR comes from a woman under 30 in good health. The genes are TRBV7-2 and TRBJ2-1, with 8 positions matching TRBD2. The source material was CD8+ T cells sorted from blood. CDR3 sequence (DNA): TGTGCCACCCGCGCCTTAGCGGGATCTCAGCAGTTCTTC. Translated: CATRALAGSQQFF.